Listed here are 12 T cell receptor beta chains from one sample, sequenced in a study of shared clonotypes between healthy human individuals. Produced via immunoSEQ multiplex PCR; TCRdb's table is partial and in-frame only. The table has around 480,000 clones, 60% to 80% seen once; the top ten hold around 12%. The sample consisted of PBMCs. The origin of the receptors is a woman between 40 and 55 years old in good health. Some clones in this sample may be carry-over from other donors' samples.

The chain joins TRBV28 to TRBJ1-3; D uncertain. Trimming took 3 bases from V and 0 from J, leaving 6 bases between them. CDR3 length: 14 amino acids. CDR1 and CDR2 (germline): MDHEN, SYDVKM. The DNA for the CDR3 is TGTGCCAGCAGTTTCGAGAGCTCTGGAAACACCATATATTTT. This sequence encodes CASSFESSGNTIYF.

This clone was recorded many times. This rearrangement joins TRBV29-1 to TRBJ2-2; 7 bases line up with TRBD1. The J segment lost 4 bases and the V segment lost 5 bases, leaving 4 bases of the junction unmatched. Germline V CDR1 and CDR2: SQVTM, ANQGSEA. This CDR3 contains 13 residues. The CDR3 nucleotides are TGCAGCGTTAACAGGGGCGGCACCGGGGAGCTGTTTTTT. Its protein is CSVNRGGTGELFF.

The gene calls are TRBV19 and TRBJ2-1, with D perhaps TRBD2 (5 bases). V gave up 7 bases and J gave up 1 base, with 14 bases separating them. Germline CDR1 reads LNHDA; CDR2 reads SQIVND (reference sequence). This CDR3 is 15 amino acids long. CDR3: CASKSGGPSYNEQFF. CDR3 bases: TGTGCCAGTAAGAGTGGCGGGCCTTCCTACAATGAGCAGTTCTTC.

V and J are TRBV5-1 and TRBJ2-7; TRBD2 matches at 7 bases. V was pared by 1 base and J by 0 bases, with 10 bases of the junction left unmatched. Germline V gene data show CDR1 as SGHRS and CDR2 as YFSETQ. This CDR3 has 17 amino acids. The CDR3, as DNA: TGCGCCAGCAGCTTGACCCTAGAAACGGGAGGCTCCTACGAGCAGTACTTC. It encodes CASSLTLETGGSYEQYF.

Written as DNA, the CDR3 is TGTGCCAGCAGATATACTAGCGGGAGTAGGAACGAGCAGTACTTC. Its protein product is CASRYTSGSRNEQYF. The genes are TRBV28 and TRBJ2-7; 11 bases match TRBD2. Losses at the gene ends were 6 bases for V and 5 bases for J; bases not matched to a gene: 9. Germline-derived CDR1 and CDR2 are MDHEN and SYDVKM. The CDR3 is 15 residues long.

The rearrangement joins TRBV7-6 to TRBJ2-1, with TRBD1 matching 7 bases. The CDR3 is 15 amino acids. Germline V gene lookup returns CDR1 SGHVS and CDR2 FNYEAQ. The V gene end was trimmed by 5 bases and the J gene end by 6 bases; junction bases not matched to a gene: 10. The DNA of the CDR3 is TGTGCCAGCAGCCCGACAGGGCCTCCTGGCAATGAGCAGTTCTTC. Amino acids: CASSPTGPPGNEQFF.

The chain uses TRBV7-9 and TRBJ2-3; TRBD2 matches 13 bases. This CDR3 spans 18 amino acids. Unmatched junction bases numbered 8, after V lost 5 bases and J lost 0 bases. The germline gives CDR1 SEHNR, CDR2 FQNEAQ (reference sequence). CDR3 sequence (DNA): TGTGCCAGCAGCCCACGGACTAGCGGGAGCAATAGCACAGATACGCAGTATTTT. It encodes CASSPRTSGSNSTDTQYF.

This rearrangement joins TRBV7-9 to TRBJ2-5, with a possible D match to TRBD2 (7 bases). The DNA end favors TRBJ2-7, so the J call may be wrong. This CDR3 contains 14 residues. Germline CDR1 and CDR2: SEHNR and FQNEAQ (reference sequence). Here the CDR3 reads CASSTPRGGDEQYF. Written as DNA, the CDR3 is TGTGCCAGCAGCACGCCACGAGGGGGGGACGAGCAGTACTTC.

Of note for this clone: A far larger clone is just one base off, so this is likely a read error. The chain carries TRBV7-9 and TRBJ2-6; a weak D match, TRBD2 (5 bases). Germline assignment: CDR1 SEHNR and CDR2 FQNEAQ (reference sequence). Trimming took 9 bases from V and 8 from J, leaving 14 bases between them. This CDR3 region has 13 residues. The CDR3 DNA follows: TGTGCCAGTGGGCATCCCGGGACCAACGTCCTGACTTTC. This gives the protein CASGHPGTNVLTF.

The chain has TRBV5-4 and TRBJ2-1; D is unclear. This CDR3 has 15 residues. The V and J ends lost 6 bases and 2 bases respectively, with 15 bases between them. CDR1 is SGHNT, CDR2 YYREEE, per germline (reference sequence). The CDR3 reads CASTRLAAAYNEQFF. CDR3 DNA: TGTGCCAGCACCCGTCTGGCGGCCGCCTACAATGAGCAGTTCTTC.

V is TRBV5-5 and J is TRBJ1-2, with 11 nucleotides matching TRBD1. Germline CDR1 reads SGHKS; CDR2 reads YYEKEE (reference sequence). The CDR3 totals 15 residues. The V and J ends lost 4 bases and 4 bases, in that order; junction bases with no gene match: 6. CDR3 amino acids: CASSPGTGGLYGYTF. CDR3 DNA: TGTGCCAGCAGCCCCGGGACAGGGGGTCTCTATGGCTACACCTTC.

The chain links TRBV5-1 to TRBJ2-1, with 7 nucleotides matching TRBD2. The trim removed 4 bases at V and 8 bases at J, leaving 12 bases unmatched. Germline CDR1 reads SGHRS; CDR2 reads YFSETQ. This CDR3 spans 15 amino acids. The CDR3 DNA sequence: TGCGCCAGCAGCCTAGGACACGGCGGGGGTGATGAGCAGTTCTTC. This translates into CASSLGHGGGDEQFF. Filled out from reference TRBV5-1 and TRBJ2-1, the complete variable domain reads KAGVTQTPRYLIKTRGQQVTLSCSPISGHRSVSWYQQTPGQGLQFLFEYFSETQRNKGNFPGRFSGRQFSNSRSEMNVSTLELGDSALYLCASSLGHGGGDEQFFGPGTRLTVL.